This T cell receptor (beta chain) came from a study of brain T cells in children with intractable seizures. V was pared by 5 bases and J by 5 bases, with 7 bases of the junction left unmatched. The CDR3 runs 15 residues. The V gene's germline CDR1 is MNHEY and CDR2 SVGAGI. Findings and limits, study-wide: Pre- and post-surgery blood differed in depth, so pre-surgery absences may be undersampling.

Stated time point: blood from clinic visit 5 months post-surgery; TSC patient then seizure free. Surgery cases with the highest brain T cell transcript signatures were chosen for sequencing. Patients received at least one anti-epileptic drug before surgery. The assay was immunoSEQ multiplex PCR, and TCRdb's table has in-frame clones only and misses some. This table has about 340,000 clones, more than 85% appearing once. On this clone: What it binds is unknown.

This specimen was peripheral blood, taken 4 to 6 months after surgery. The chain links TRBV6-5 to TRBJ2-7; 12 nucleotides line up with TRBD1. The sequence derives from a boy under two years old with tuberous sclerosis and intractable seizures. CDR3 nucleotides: TGTGCCAGCAGTAGCTCCGGGACAGGGGGCGACGAGCAGTACTTC. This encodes CASSSSGTGGDEQYF.